A single sample gave rise to the 25 T cell receptor beta chains below, sequenced in a study of vaccination and CD4 T cells after COVID-19. Once obtained from cultured CD4+ T cells, the DNA was sequenced using the Oncomine TCR Beta short-read assay. Via MiXCR, TCRdb re-called the PCR reads, giving one row per CDR3 protein. The table lists 20,000 to 25,000 distinct CDR3 sequences, 30% to 35% of them singletons. No antigens are known for them. The treatment here: roughly 11-day PBMC culture with coronavirus spike peptide pools or control peptides (ViraFEST assay). The sequencing sample was made of cultured CD4+ T cells from blood. The origin of the receptors is a human donor with COVID-19.

V is TRBV5-4 and J is TRBJ2-5, with TRBD2 identical over 15 bases. The germline gives CDR1 SGHNT, CDR2 YYREEE (reference sequence). V dropped 3 bases and J dropped 2; count of bases not matched to a gene: 5. The CDR3 is 17 residues long. CDR3: CASSSPGLAGGQETQYF. Here the CDR3 DNA reads TGTGCCAGCAGCTCTCCGGGACTAGCGGGGGGTCAAGAGACCCAGTACTTC.

This clonotype was counted only a few times. CDR3 in amino acids: CSASGRSKDTIYF. In DNA form, the CDR3 reads TGCAGTGCTAGCGGGAGGTCGAAGGACACCATATATTTT. The rearrangement joins TRBV20-1 to TRBJ1-3; D not resolved. V was clipped by 3 bases and J by 8 bases, with 14 bases between them. The CDR3 covers 13 residues. CDR1 is DFQATT, CDR2 SNEGSKA, per germline (reference sequence).

The chain carries TRBV6-5 and TRBJ2-2; D unclear. Germline V lookup: CDR1 MNHEY, CDR2 SVGAGI. The V end lost 0 bases, the J end lost 3 bases, and 5 bases lay between the germline ends. This CDR3 contains 14 residues. CDR3 sequence: CASSYSGHTGELFF. The CDR3 DNA is TGTGCCAGCAGTTACTCCGGGCACACCGGGGAGCTGTTTTTT.

Here the CDR3 DNA reads TGTGCCAGCAGCTTAGTCCGGGACAGCTATTCACCCCTCCACTTT. It encodes CASSLVRDSYSPLHF. The gene calls are TRBV7-2 and TRBJ1-6; 7 bases map to TRBD1. This CDR3 region has 15 residues. With V trimmed by 1 base and J by 8 bases, 5 bases remained unmatched. The germline V gene has CDR1 SGHTA and CDR2 FQGNSA.

The V and J genes are TRBV12-3 or TRBV12-4 and TRBJ2-1; tentative D call: TRBD2 (7 bases). Trimming stripped 0 bases from V and 9 bases from J, with 12 bases between. The CDR3 spans 14 residues. CDR3 bases: TGTGCCAGCAGTTTAGCGGGGGGGCCCAGTGAGCAGTTCTTC. It yields the protein CASSLAGGPSEQFF.

Notes on this clonotype: Sequence at one end of the junction differs from germline and may be a read error. The chain recombines TRBV27 with TRBJ1-4, with D possibly being TRBD1 (6 bases). The germline V gene encodes CDR1 MNHEY and CDR2 SMNVEV (reference sequence). The CDR3 contains 18 residues. The chain's CDR3 is CASSLSMAAQGSNEELFF. The DNA of the CDR3 is TGTGCCAGCAGTTTATCGATGGCAGCACAGGGCTCTAATGAAGAACTGTTTTTT.

The rearrangement uses TRBV6-4 and TRBJ1-1, with D tentatively TRBD1 (6 bases). V shed 5 bases and J shed 5 bases, with 12 bases lying between them. The CDR3 extends over 13 amino acids. The germline V gene encodes CDR1 MRHNA and CDR2 SNTAGT. The CDR3 nucleotides are TGTGCCAGCAGTCCCACAGGGTCGACTGAAGCTTTCTTT. Translating it yields CASSPTGSTEAFF.

The rearrangement links TRBV11-2 to TRBJ2-6; no firm D call. The CDR3 runs to 13 residues. V was clipped by 3 bases and J by 2 bases, with 2 bases between them. Germline CDR1 is SGHAT and CDR2 is FQNNGV. CDR3 protein: CASSFAGANVLTF. In DNA form, the CDR3 reads TGTGCCAGCAGCTTTGCTGGGGCCAACGTCCTGACTTTC.

The table lists this clonotype with a few counts. J is TRBJ1-6 and V is TRBV15, with 9 nucleotides matching TRBD1. This CDR3 has 15 amino acids. Losses at the gene ends were 1 base for V and 10 bases for J; bases not matched to a gene: 5. Germline CDR1 and CDR2: LNHNV and YYDKDF (reference sequence). Here the CDR3 DNA reads TGTGCCACCAGCAGAGCACAGGGGGCGCAGTCACCCCTCCACTTT. Residues: CATSRAQGAQSPLHF.

This clonotype was observed a handful of times. The chain uses TRBV6-1 and TRBJ2-6; TRBD1 matches 9 bases. V shed 8 bases, J shed 0 bases, and the junction held 5 bases outside the gene matches. From germline, CDR1 is MNHNS and CDR2 SASEGT. This CDR3 is built from 16 residues. CDR3 coding DNA: TGTGCCAGCCGACAGGGGGTTTTCTCTGGGGCCAACGTCCTGACTTTC. It encodes CASRQGVFSGANVLTF.

This clonotype came up a few times. The rearrangement links TRBV2 to TRBJ2-1; 7 bases fit TRBD1. V shed 4 bases and J 9 bases; nucleotides not matched to a gene: 12. From germline, CDR1 is SNHLY and CDR2 FYNNEI. The CDR3 runs to 15 residues. In DNA form, the CDR3 reads TGTGCCAGCAGTGGGCAGACAGGGTTAGGTCCTGAGCAGTTCTTC. Translation: CASSGQTGLGPEQFF.

In this sample, this clonotype turned up a few times. The chain combines TRBV2 with TRBJ2-5; 7 bases align to TRBD2. CDR1 is SNHLY, CDR2 FYNNEI, per germline. CDR3 length equals 15 residues. V lost 7 bases and J lost 5; bases outside the gene matches: 13. The CDR3 loop reads CASKIRRTSDETQYF. The CDR3 DNA sequence: TGTGCCAGCAAGATCCGGCGGACTAGTGACGAGACCCAGTACTTC.

The V and J genes are TRBV4-3 and TRBJ2-3, with 9 nucleotides matching TRBD2. Germline CDR1 LGHNA, CDR2 YSLEER. This CDR3 spans 15 amino acids. The V and J ends lost 2 bases and 5 bases, in that order; junction bases with no gene match: 5. CDR3 coding DNA: TGCGCCAGCAGCCAAATAGCGGGGGCGGGAGATACGCAGTATTTT. It translates to CASSQIAGAGDTQYF.

DNA for the CDR3: TGTGCCAGCAGTTACAGACGGTTGCGCTCTGGGGCCAACGTCCTGACTTTC. This codes for CASSYRRLRSGANVLTF. The chain employs TRBV6-7 and TRBJ2-6; D gene ambiguous. TRBV6-7 is an ORF, with its function uncertain. Between the trimmed V and J ends, which lost 2 bases and 0 bases, there was a span of 11 bases. The CDR3 length is 17 residues.

This clonotype has just a few counts. The chain has TRBV15 and TRBJ2-7, with 8 bases fitting TRBD1. After removal of 4 bases from V and 5 bases from J, the junction contained 4 bases not matched to a gene. The CDR3 runs to 13 residues. The V gene's germline CDR1 is LNHNV and CDR2 YYDKDF (reference sequence). The CDR3 DNA is TGTGCCACCAGCACAAGACAGGGGAACGAGCAGTACTTC. Its translation: CATSTRQGNEQYF. Full variable domain (outside the CDR3, taken from reference TRBV15 and TRBJ2-7): DAMVIQNPRYQVTQFGKPVTLSCSQTLNHNVMYWYQQKSSQAPKLLFHYYDKDFNNEADTPDNFQSRRPNTSFCFLDIRSPGLGDTAMYLCATSTRQGNEQYFGPGTRLTVT.

The chain couples TRBV6-1 to TRBJ2-5; 11 nucleotides match TRBD1. Looked up from germline, CDR1 is MNHNS and CDR2 is SASEGT. The CDR3 loop spans 13 amino acids. V lost 7 bases to trimming and J lost 5 bases; unmatched junction nucleotides: 3. The CDR3 loop reads CASTRDRGETQYF. The CDR3 nucleotides are TGTGCCAGCACCCGGGACAGGGGGGAGACCCAGTACTTC.

The table lists this clonotype with a few counts. The chain uses TRBV7-3 and TRBJ1-1; D remains ambiguous. The ends were cut back, 5 bases at V and 5 bases at J, with 12 bases in the middle. Germline CDR1 SGHTA, CDR2 FQGTGA. The CDR3 spans 13 residues. CDR3 sequence: CASSAAIGTEAFF. The DNA of the CDR3 is TGTGCCAGCAGCGCCGCCATTGGAACTGAAGCTTTCTTT.

This clonotype was counted only a few times. The chain has TRBV15 and TRBJ2-7; D is unclear. This CDR3 region has 14 residues. Per the germline V gene, CDR1 is LNHNV and CDR2 is YYDKDF (reference sequence). V was cut by 5 bases and J by 4 bases, with 15 bases left in between. CDR3 coding DNA: TGTGCCACCAGCCCCCGTGGAGCCAGGTACGAGCAGTACTTC. Amino acid sequence: CATSPRGARYEQYF.

This clonotype has only a few counts. The chain uses TRBV10-3 and TRBJ1-2; no firm D call. Deletions cut 7 bases from V and 4 bases from J, with 16 bases between. Germline-derived CDR1 and CDR2 are ENHRY and SYGVKD. The CDR3 sequence is 14 residues long. The CDR3 is CAITADERSYGYTF. DNA of the CDR3: TGTGCCATCACCGCAGATGAAAGAAGCTATGGCTACACCTTC.

The V call is TRBV9, the J call TRBJ2-5; D might be TRBD2 (5 bases). V lost 4 bases and J 1 base, leaving 8 bases between the germline ends. From germline, CDR1 is SGDLS and CDR2 YYNGEE. The CDR3 sequence is 13 residues long. CDR3 region: CASSLRGQETQYF. In DNA, the CDR3 is TGTGCCAGCAGCCTCCGGGGCCAAGAGACCCAGTACTTC.

The table lists this clonotype with a few counts. The chain employs TRBV10-3 and TRBJ1-1, with D hard to call. V was clipped by 5 bases and J by 0 bases, with 16 bases between them. The CDR3 covers 16 residues. The germline V gene encodes CDR1 ENHRY and CDR2 SYGVKD. DNA for the CDR3: TGTGCCATCAGTTCCCCCCCGCGTCTGTTGAACACTGAAGCTTTCTTT. As protein: CAISSPPRLLNTEAFF.

This clonotype was seen more than once but under ten times. The chain joins TRBV19 to TRBJ2-6, with 9 bases that match TRBD1. The V and J ends lost 9 bases and 4 bases, in that order; junction bases with no gene match: 13. Looked up from germline, CDR1 is LNHDA and CDR2 is SQIVND (reference sequence). The length of the CDR3 is 17 residues. This chain's CDR3 is CASPRGQGLSGANVLTF. Written as DNA, the CDR3 is TGTGCCAGCCCCAGGGGACAGGGACTATCCGGGGCCAACGTCCTGACTTTC.

This clonotype was counted only a few times. The chain is built from TRBV20-1 and TRBJ2-1; perhaps D is TRBD1 or TRBD2 (6 bases each). Germline V gene lookup returns CDR1 DFQATT and CDR2 SNEGSKA (reference sequence). The CDR3 has 15 residues. Trimming shortened V by 6 bases and J by 5 bases, and 20 bases separated the two germline ends. This chain's CDR3 is CSAPPGAGGDNEQFF. DNA of the CDR3: TGCAGTGCCCCCCCGGGGGCTGGTGGCGACAATGAGCAGTTCTTC.

The chain links TRBV28 to TRBJ1-4; no reliable D call. The germline CDR1 and CDR2 sequences are MDHEN and SYDVKM. V lost 9 bases and J lost 8, with 16 bases in between. The CDR3 spans 13 residues. CDR3: CASRRGPGEKLFF. The CDR3 DNA reads as TGTGCCAGTAGACGCGGGCCCGGCGAAAAACTGTTTTTT. The full variable domain, completed using reference TRBV28 and TRBJ1-4, is DVKVTQSSRYLVKRTGEKVFLECVQDMDHENMFWYRQDPGLGLRLIYFSYDVKMKEKGDIPEGYSVSREKKERFSLILESASTNQTSMYLCASRRGPGEKLFFGSGTQLSVL.

The rearrangement joins TRBV6-4 to TRBJ1-6, with D maybe TRBD1 (6 bases). The CDR3 length is 16 residues. The germline V gene encodes CDR1 MRHNA and CDR2 SNTAGT. Trimming cost V 3 bases and J 11 bases, with 20 bases left between them. The CDR3 reads CASSDSKYREFTPLHF. CDR3 nucleotide sequence: TGTGCCAGCAGTGATTCGAAATACAGGGAATTTACACCCCTCCACTTT.